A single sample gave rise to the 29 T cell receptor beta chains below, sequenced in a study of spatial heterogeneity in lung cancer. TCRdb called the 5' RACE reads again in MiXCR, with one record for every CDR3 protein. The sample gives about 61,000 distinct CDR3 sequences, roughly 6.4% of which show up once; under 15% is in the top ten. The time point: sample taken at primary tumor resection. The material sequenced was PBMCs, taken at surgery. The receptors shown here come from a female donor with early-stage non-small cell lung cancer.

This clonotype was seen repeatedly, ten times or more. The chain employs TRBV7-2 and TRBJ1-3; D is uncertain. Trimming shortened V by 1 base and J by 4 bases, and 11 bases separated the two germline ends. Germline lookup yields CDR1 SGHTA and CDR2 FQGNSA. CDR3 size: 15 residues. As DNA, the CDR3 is TGTGCCAGCAGCTTAGTACTGGGGTCCGGAAACACCATATATTTT. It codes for CASSLVLGSGNTIYF.

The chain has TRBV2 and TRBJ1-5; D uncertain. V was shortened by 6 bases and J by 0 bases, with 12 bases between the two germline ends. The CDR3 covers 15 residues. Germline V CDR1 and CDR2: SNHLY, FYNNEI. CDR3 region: CASRETKNSNQPQHF. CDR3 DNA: TGTGCCAGCAGAGAGACCAAAAATAGCAATCAGCCCCAGCATTTT.

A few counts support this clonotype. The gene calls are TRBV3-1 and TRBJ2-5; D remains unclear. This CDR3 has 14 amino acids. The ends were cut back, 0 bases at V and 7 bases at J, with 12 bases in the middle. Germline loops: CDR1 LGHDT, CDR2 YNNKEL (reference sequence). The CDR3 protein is CASSQDVNRVTQYF. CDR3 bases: TGTGCCAGCAGCCAAGACGTTAACCGTGTGACCCAGTACTTC.

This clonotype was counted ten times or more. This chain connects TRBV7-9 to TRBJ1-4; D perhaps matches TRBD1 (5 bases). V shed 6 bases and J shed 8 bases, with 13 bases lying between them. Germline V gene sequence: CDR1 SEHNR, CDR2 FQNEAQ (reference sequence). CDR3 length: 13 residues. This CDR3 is CASRGQGGEKLFF. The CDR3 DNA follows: TGTGCCAGCAGAGGTCAGGGCGGCGAAAAACTGTTTTTT.

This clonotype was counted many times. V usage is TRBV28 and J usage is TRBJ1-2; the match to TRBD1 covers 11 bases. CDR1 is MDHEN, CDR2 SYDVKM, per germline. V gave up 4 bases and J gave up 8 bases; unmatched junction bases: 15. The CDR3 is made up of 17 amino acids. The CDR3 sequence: CASSSGQGESGRKGYTF. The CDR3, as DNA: TGTGCCAGCAGTTCGGGACAGGGGGAGAGCGGACGAAAAGGCTACACCTTC.

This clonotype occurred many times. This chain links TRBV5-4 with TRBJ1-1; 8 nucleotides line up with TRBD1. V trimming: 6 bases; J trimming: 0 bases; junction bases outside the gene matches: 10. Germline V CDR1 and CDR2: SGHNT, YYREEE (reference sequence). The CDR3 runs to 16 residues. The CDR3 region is CASNSGGRFMNTEAFF. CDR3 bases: TGTGCCAGCAACTCAGGGGGCCGATTCATGAACACTGAAGCTTTCTTT.

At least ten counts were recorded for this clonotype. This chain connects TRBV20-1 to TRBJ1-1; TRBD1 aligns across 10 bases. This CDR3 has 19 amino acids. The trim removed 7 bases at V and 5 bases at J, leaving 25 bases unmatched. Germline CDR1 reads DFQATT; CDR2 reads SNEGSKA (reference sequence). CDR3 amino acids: CSVLLHSVAGTGVGTEAFF. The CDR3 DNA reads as TGCAGTGTCTTGTTGCACTCGGTTGCCGGGACAGGGGTAGGGACTGAAGCTTTCTTT.

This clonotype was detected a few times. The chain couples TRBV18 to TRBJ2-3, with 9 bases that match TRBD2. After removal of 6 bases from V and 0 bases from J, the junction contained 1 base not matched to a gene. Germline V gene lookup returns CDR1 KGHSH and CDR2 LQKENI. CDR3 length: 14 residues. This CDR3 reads CASSTSGSTDTQYF. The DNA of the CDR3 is TGTGCCAGCTCTACTAGCGGGAGCACAGATACGCAGTATTTT.

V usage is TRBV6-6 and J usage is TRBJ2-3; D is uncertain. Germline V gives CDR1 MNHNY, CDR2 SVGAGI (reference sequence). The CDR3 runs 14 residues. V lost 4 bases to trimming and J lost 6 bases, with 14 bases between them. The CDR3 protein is CASSSRTSRDTQYF. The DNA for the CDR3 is TGTGCCAGCAGTTCCCGGACCAGCAGGGATACGCAGTATTTT.

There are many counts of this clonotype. CDR3 nucleotides: TGTGCCAGCAGTGATTGGACAGGGGCAGATCAGCCCCAGCATTTT. This encodes CASSDWTGADQPQHF. V and J are TRBV6-1 and TRBJ1-5; 9 bases are shared with TRBD1. From germline, CDR1 is MNHNS and CDR2 SASEGT. The CDR3 loop spans 15 amino acids. Trimming cost V 3 bases and J 5 bases; bases outside gene matches: 5.

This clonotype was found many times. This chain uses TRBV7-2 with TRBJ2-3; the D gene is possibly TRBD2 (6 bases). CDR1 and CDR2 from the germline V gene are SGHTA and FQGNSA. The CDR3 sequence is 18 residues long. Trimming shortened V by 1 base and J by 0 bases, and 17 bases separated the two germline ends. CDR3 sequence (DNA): TGTGCCAGCAGCTTAGGAAAAGGAGGGAGGACTAGCACAGATACGCAGTATTTT. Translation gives CASSLGKGGRTSTDTQYF.

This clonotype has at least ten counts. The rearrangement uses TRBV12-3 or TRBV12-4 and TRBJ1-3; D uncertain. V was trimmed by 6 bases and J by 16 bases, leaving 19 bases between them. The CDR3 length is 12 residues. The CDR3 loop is CASSPDRSRTYF. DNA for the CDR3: TGTGCCAGCAGCCCGGACCGCTCAAGGACGTATTTT.

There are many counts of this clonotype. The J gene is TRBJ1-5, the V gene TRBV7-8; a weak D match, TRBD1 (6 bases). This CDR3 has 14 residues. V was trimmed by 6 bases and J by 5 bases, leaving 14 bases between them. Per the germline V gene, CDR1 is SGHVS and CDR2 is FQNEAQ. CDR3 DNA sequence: TGTGCCAGCAGGTCCGGGGGCCTTCATCAGCCCCAGCATTTT. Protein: CASRSGGLHQPQHF. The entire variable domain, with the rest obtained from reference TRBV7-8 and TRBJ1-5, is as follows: GAGVSQSPRYKVAKRGQDVALRCDPISGHVSLFWYQQALGQGPEFLTYFQNEAQLDKSGLPSDRFFAERPEGSVSTLKIQRTQQEDSAVYLCASRSGGLHQPQHFGDGTRLSIL.

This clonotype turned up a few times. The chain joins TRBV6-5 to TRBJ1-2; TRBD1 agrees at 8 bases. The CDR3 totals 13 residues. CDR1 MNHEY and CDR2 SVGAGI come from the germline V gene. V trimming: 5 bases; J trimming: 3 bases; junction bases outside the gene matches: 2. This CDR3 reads CASSRQGYYGYTF. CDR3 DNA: TGTGCCAGCAGTCGACAGGGGTACTATGGCTACACCTTC.

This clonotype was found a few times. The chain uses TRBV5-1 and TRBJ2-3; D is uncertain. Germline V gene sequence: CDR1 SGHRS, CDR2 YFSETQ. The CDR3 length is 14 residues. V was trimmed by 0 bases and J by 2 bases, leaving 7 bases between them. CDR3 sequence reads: CASSLVQITDTQYF. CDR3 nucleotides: TGCGCCAGCAGCTTGGTACAGATCACAGATACGCAGTATTTT.

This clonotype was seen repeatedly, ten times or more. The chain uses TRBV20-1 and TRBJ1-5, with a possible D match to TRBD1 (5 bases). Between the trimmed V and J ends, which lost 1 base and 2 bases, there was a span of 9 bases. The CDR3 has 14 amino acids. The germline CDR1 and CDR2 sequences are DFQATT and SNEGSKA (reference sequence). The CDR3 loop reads CSARGGMGNQPQHF. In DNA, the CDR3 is TGCAGTGCTAGAGGGGGCATGGGCAATCAGCCCCAGCATTTT.

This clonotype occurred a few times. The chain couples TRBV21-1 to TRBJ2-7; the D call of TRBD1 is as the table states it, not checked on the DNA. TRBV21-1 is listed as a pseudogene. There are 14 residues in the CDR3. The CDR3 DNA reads TGTGCCAGCAGCAAGGGGGGGTTCTCCTACGAGCAGTACGTC. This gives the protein CASSKGGFSYEQYV.

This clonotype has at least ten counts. The CDR3 protein is CASSVSGGGQETQYF. CDR3 in DNA: TGTGCCAGCAGCGTTAGCGGGGGTGGACAAGAGACCCAGTACTTC. The chain joins TRBV4-2 to TRBJ2-5, with 9 bases fitting TRBD2. Germline trimming cut 5 bases from V and 2 bases from J; bases unmatched to any gene: 6. CDR1 and CDR2 from the germline V gene are LGHNA and YNFKEQ. The CDR3 totals 15 residues.

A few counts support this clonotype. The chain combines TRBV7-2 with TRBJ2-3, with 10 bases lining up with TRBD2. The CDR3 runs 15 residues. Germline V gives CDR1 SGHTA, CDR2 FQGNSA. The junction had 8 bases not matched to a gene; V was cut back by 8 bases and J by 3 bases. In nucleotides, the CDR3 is TGTGCCAGCCGGGGTGTACTAGCGGGAACAGATACGCAGTATTTT. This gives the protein CASRGVLAGTDTQYF. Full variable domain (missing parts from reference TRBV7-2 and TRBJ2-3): GAGVSQSPSNKVTEKGKDVELRCDPISGHTALYWYRQSLGQGLEFLIYFQGNSAPDKSGLPSDRFSAERTGGSVSTLTIQRTQQEDSAVYLCASRGVLAGTDTQYFGPGTRLTVL.

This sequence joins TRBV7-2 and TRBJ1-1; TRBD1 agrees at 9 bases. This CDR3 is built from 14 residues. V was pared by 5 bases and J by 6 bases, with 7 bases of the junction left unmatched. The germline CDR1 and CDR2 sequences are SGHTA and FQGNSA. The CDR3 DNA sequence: TGTGCCAGCAGCACACACAGGGGGCGCGCTGAAGCTTTCTTT. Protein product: CASSTHRGRAEAFF.

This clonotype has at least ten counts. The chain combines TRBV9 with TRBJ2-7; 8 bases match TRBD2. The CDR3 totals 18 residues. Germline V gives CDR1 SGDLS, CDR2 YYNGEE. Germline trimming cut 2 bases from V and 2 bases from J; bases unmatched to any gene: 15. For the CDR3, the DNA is TGTGCCAGCAGCGTTAGTAGCGGGATGAGGCTTACCCCCTACGAGCAGTACTTC. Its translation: CASSVSSGMRLTPYEQYF.

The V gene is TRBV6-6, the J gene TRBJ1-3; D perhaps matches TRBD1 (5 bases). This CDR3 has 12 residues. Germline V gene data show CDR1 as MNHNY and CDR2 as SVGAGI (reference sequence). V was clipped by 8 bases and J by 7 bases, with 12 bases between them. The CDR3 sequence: CASRNQGNTIYF. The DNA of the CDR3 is TGTGCCAGCCGGAACCAGGGTAACACCATATATTTT.

CDR3 nucleotide sequence: TGTGCCAGCAGTTTAAGGGCGGGAGGGTCGTACGAGCAGTACTTC. This sequence encodes CASSLRAGGSYEQYF. This sequence joins TRBV12-3 or TRBV12-4 and TRBJ2-7; TRBD2 agrees at 9 bases. The CDR3 consists of 15 residues. V lost 2 bases and J lost 4; bases outside the gene matches: 6.

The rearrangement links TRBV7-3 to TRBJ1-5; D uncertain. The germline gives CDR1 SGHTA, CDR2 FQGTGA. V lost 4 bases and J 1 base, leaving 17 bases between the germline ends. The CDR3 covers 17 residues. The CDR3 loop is CASSSGSLRESNQPQHF. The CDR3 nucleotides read TGTGCCAGCAGCTCTGGCTCCCTGAGGGAAAGCAATCAGCCCCAGCATTTT.

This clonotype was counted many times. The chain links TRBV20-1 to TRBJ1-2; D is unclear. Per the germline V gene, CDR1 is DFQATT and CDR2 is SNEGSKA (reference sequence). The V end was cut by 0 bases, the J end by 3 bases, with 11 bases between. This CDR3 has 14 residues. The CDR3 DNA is TGCAGTGCTAGAGATTACTACCGGGACTATGGCTACACCTTC. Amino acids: CSARDYYRDYGYTF.

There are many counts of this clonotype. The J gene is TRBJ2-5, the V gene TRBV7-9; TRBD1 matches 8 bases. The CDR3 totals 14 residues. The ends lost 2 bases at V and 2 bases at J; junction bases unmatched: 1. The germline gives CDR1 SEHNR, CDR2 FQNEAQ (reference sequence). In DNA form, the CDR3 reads TGTGCCAGCAGCTTAACAGGGGGACAAGAGACCCAGTACTTC. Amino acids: CASSLTGGQETQYF.

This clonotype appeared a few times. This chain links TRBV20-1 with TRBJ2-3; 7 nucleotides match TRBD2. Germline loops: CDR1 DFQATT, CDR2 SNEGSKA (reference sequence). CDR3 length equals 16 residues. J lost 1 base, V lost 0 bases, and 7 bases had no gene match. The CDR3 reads CSAREMGAGRTDTQYF. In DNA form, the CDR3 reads TGCAGTGCTAGAGAGATGGGAGCGGGGCGCACAGATACGCAGTATTTT.

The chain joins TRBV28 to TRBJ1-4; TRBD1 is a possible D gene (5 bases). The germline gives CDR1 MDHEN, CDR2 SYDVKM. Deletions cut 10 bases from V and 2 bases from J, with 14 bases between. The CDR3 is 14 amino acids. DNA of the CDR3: TGTGCCACCTCAGGGACGCCGACTAATGAAAAACTGTTTTTT. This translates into CATSGTPTNEKLFF.

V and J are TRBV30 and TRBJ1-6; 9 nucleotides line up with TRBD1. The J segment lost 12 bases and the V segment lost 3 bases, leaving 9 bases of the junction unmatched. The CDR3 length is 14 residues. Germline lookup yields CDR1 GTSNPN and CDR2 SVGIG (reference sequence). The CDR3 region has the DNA TGTGCCTGGAGCCACGGGACAGGGAGCGTACCCCTCCACTTT. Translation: CAWSHGTGSVPLHF.